The T cell receptor beta chain described here comes from a study of OX40 agonist ivuxolimab in advanced cancers. Study background: Of the patients, three showed partial responses, one with hepatocellular carcinoma and two with cutaneous melanoma.

V shed 7 bases and J shed 4 bases, with 16 bases lying between them. Germline V gene lookup returns CDR1 MNHNS and CDR2 SASEGT. The CDR3 totals 14 residues. The sample holds one count of this clone. Here immunoSEQ multiplex PCR was the method, and the copy in TCRdb shows in-frame clones only, minus some. The data show tens of thousands of clones, approximately 83% seen once. The source is an adult with an advanced solid tumor such as melanoma, head and neck, liver or kidney cancer. The chain is built from TRBV6-1 and TRBJ1-2; D possibly corresponds to TRBD1 (6 bases). Specimen: CD4+ or CD8+ T cells sorted from blood, collected in a trial of the OX40 agonist ivuxolimab. The CDR3 loop reads CASTNPDRIYGYTF. Here the CDR3 DNA reads TGTGCCAGCACCAACCCCGACAGGATCTATGGCTACACCTTC.